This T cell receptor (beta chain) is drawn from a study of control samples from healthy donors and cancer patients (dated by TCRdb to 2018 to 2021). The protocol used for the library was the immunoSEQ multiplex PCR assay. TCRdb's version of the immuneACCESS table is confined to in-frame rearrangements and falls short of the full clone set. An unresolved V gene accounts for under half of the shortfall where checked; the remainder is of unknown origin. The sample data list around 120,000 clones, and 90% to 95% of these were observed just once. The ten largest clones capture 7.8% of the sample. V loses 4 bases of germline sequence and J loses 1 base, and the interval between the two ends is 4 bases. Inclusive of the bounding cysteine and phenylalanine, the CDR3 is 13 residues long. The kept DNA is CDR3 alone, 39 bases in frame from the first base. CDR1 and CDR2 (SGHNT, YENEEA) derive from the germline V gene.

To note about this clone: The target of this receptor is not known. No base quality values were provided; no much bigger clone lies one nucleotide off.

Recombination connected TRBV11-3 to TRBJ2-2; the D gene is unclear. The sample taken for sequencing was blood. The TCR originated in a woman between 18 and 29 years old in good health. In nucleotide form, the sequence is TGTGCCAGCAGCTCAGGGAACACCGGGGAGCTGTTTTTT. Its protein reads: CASSSGNTGELFF.